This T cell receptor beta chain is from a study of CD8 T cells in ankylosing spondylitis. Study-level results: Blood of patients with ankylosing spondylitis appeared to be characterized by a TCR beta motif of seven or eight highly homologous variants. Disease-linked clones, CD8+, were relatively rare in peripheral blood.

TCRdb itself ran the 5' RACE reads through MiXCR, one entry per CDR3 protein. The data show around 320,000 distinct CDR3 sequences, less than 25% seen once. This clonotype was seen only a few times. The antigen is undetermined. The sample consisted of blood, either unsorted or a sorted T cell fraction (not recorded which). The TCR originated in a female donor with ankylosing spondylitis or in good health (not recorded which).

CDR3: CASSYNPRAYEQYF. In DNA, the CDR3 is TGTGCCAGCAGCTATAATCCGCGCGCCTACGAGCAGTACTTC. The genes are TRBV6-5 and TRBJ2-7; D gene unclear. The CDR3 totals 14 residues. Per germline, CDR1 MNHEY and CDR2 SVGAGI. V lost 6 bases and J lost 2, with 14 bases in between.